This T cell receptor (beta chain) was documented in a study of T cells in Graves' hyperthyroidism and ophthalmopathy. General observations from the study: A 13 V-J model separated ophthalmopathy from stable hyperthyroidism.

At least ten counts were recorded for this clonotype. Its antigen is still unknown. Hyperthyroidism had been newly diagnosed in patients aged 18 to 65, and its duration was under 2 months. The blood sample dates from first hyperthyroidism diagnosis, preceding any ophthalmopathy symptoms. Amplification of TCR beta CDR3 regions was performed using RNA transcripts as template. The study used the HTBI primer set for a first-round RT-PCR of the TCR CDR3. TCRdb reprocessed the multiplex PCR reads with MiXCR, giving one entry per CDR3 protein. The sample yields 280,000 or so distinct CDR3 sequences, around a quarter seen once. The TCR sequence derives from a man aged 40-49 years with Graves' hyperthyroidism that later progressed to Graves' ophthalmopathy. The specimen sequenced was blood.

The CDR3 DNA sequence: TGCAGTGCCCCGGACAGGAACAATCAGCCCCAGCATTTT. This codes for CSAPDRNNQPQHF. This chain joins TRBV20-1 and TRBJ1-5; TRBD1 matches 7 bases. V shed 6 bases and J 3 bases; nucleotides not matched to a gene: 5. The CDR3 is 13 amino acids. Germline V gene sequence: CDR1 DFQATT, CDR2 SNEGSKA (reference sequence).